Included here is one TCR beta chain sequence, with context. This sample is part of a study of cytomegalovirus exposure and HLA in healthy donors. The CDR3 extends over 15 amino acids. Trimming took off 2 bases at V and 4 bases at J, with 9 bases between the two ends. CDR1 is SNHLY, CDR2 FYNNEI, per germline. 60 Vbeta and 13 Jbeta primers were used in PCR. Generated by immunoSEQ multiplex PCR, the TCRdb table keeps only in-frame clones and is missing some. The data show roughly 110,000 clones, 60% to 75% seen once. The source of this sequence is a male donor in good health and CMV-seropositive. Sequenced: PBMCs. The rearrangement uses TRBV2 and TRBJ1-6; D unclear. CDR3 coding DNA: TGTGCCAGCAGTGAAACAGACCAATATAATTCACCCCTCCACTTT. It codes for CASSETDQYNSPLHF. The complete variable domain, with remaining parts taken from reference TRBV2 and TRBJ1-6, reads EPEVTQTPSHQVTQMGQEVILRCVPISNHLYFYWYRQILGQKVEFLVSFYNNEISEKSEIFDDQFSVERPDGSNFTLKIRSTKLEDSAMYFCASSETDQYNSPLHFGNGTRLTVT.